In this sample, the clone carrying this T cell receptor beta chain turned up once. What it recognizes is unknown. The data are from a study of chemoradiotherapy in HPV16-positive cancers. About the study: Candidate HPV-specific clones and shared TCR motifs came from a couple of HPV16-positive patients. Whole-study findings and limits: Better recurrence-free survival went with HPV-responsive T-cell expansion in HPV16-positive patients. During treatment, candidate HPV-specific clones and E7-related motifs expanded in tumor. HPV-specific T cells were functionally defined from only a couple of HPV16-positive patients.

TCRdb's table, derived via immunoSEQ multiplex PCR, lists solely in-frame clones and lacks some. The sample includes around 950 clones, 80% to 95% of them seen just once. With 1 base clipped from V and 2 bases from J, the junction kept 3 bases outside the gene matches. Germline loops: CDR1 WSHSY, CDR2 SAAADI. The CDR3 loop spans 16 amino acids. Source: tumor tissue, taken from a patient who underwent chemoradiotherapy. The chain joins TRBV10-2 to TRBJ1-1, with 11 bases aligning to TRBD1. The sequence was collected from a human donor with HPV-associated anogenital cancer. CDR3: CASSEWTGGYNTEAFF. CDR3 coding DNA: TGCGCCAGCAGTGAGTGGACAGGGGGCTATAACACTGAAGCTTTCTTT.